This TCR beta chain is from a study of cytotoxic CD8 clonotypes in ibrutinib-treated CLL. Genomic DNA (roughly 2.2 micrograms) was obtained from cryopreserved PBMCs for construction of TCR beta libraries. The V end was cut by 1 base, the J end by 0 bases, with 10 bases between. The length of the CDR3 is 16 residues. CDR1 MDHEN and CDR2 SYDVKM come from the germline V gene. TCRdb's copy holds only in-frame clones and misses some; the assay was immunoSEQ multiplex PCR. This table has about 300,000 clones, less than 85% appearing once. For this clone: What it binds is not known.

Whole-study findings and limits: Baseline levels were approached again at progression, after clonality had risen at ibrutinib response.

V is TRBV28 and J is TRBJ1-3; D perhaps matches TRBD1 (5 bases). The sample in question was PBMCs, obtained at disease progression, from a patient treated with ibrutinib. The source is a human donor with chronic lymphocytic leukemia. In DNA, the CDR3 is TGTGCCAGCAGTTTATTGGGGGGAAGCTCTGGAAACACCATATATTTT. Translated: CASSLLGGSSGNTIYF.